These 9 T cell receptor beta chains were sequenced from one sample in a study of OX40 agonist ivuxolimab in advanced cancers. Measured with immunoSEQ multiplex PCR; TCRdb has only the in-frame clones, and not every one. Of some 98,000 clones in the sample, roughly four fifths were seen once. The source was CD4+ or CD8+ T cells sorted from blood, collected in a trial of the OX40 agonist ivuxolimab. The origin of the receptors is an adult with an advanced solid tumor such as melanoma, head and neck, liver or kidney cancer.

A single count supports this clone. This chain links TRBV29-1 with TRBJ2-1, with a weak D call TRBD1 (5 bases). CDR1 and CDR2 from the germline V gene are SQVTM and ANQGSEA. This CDR3 region has 11 residues. Trimming left V 5 bases short and J 4 bases short, with 6 bases between. In nucleotides, the CDR3 is TGCAGCGTTCGACAGTACAATGAGCAGTTCTTC. It encodes CSVRQYNEQFF.

The chain employs TRBV5-1 and TRBJ2-3, with 7 bases matching TRBD2. V lost 1 base to trimming and J lost 1 base; unmatched junction nucleotides: 9. The CDR3 sequence is 17 residues long. The germline CDR1 and CDR2 sequences are SGHRS and YFSETQ. This CDR3 is CASSLSAGRRGTDTQYF. The CDR3 coding sequence is TGCGCCAGCAGCTTGTCTGCCGGGAGGAGGGGCACAGATACGCAGTATTTT.

This clone occurred once. The genes are TRBV7-2 and TRBJ1-3; TRBD1 matches at 7 bases. The CDR3 is 15 amino acids. Trimming cost V 10 bases and J 0 bases; bases outside gene matches: 9. CDR1 is SGHTA and CDR2 is FQGNSA in the germline V gene. The CDR3 is CAISQGGYSGNTIYF. CDR3 bases: TGTGCCATCTCCCAGGGGGGTTACTCTGGAAACACCATATATTTT.

The chain has TRBV6-6 and TRBJ2-5; 7 bases agree with TRBD2. V shed 2 bases and J 2 bases; nucleotides not matched to a gene: 2. The V gene's germline CDR1 is MNHNY and CDR2 SVGAGI (reference sequence). The CDR3 extends over 14 amino acids. CDR3 nucleotides: TGTGCCAGCAGTTACGCGGGACTACAAGAGACCCAGTACTTC. It encodes CASSYAGLQETQYF.

The rearrangement uses TRBV2 and TRBJ2-1; D is unresolved. Germline CDR1 reads SNHLY; CDR2 reads FYNNEI. There are 14 residues in the CDR3. V lost 4 bases and J 0 bases, leaving 7 bases between the germline ends. DNA for the CDR3: TGTGCCAGCAGTGGGGTTAGCTCCTACAATGAGCAGTTCTTC. The encoded protein is CASSGVSSYNEQFF.

The chain joins TRBV5-4 to TRBJ2-6, with 7 positions matching TRBD2. Trimming removed 0 bases from V and 8 bases from J; junction bases left unmatched: 11. The CDR3 sequence is 17 residues long. Per the germline V gene, CDR1 is SGHNT and CDR2 is YYREEE (reference sequence). The CDR3 coding sequence is TGTGCCAGCAGCTTGGTGCGGGGGACCCGCCAGACCAACGTCCTGACTTTC. It translates to CASSLVRGTRQTNVLTF.

The chain uses TRBV12-5 and TRBJ2-1; D not certain. Germline assignment: CDR1 LGHNT and CDR2 FRNRAP. Deletions cut 5 bases from V and 7 bases from J, with 12 bases between. The CDR3 sequence is 13 residues long. CDR3 residues: CASGPVVGNEQFF. The CDR3, as DNA: TGTGCTAGTGGTCCGGTGGTGGGAAATGAGCAGTTCTTC.

J is TRBJ2-5 and V is TRBV10-3; 8 nucleotides match TRBD2. Per the germline V gene, CDR1 is ENHRY and CDR2 is SYGVKD. The trim removed 6 bases at V and 3 bases at J, leaving 12 bases unmatched. The CDR3 has 16 amino acids. The CDR3 DNA sequence: TGTGCCATCAGACCCCACCTAGCGGGCCCAGAAGAGACCCAGTACTTC. Translated: CAIRPHLAGPEETQYF.

The rearrangement links TRBV6-5 to TRBJ2-2; TRBD2 agrees at 7 bases. The germline gives CDR1 MNHEY, CDR2 SVGAGI. This CDR3 region has 16 residues. V was pared by 2 bases and J by 1 base, with 4 bases of the junction left unmatched. The DNA of the CDR3 is TGTGCCAGCAGTTACCTTACTAGCGTGAACACCGGGGAGCTGTTTTTT. As protein: CASSYLTSVNTGELFF.